This T cell receptor beta chain was identified in a study of blood T cell repertoires in COVID-19. Whole-study context: Some COVID-19 samples were acute and others convalescent; all came from the United States, Italy and Spain. In each case, the material was cDNA or gDNA derived from T cells, B-cell-depleted T cells, or PBMCs.

Trimming took 9 bases from V and 0 from J, leaving 6 bases between them. Germline CDR1 KGHDR, CDR2 SFDVKD. This CDR3 is 12 amino acids long. Each participant's cohort was designated according to participant-reported clinical history. TCRdb's copy holds only in-frame clones and misses some; the assay was immunoSEQ multiplex PCR. This table holds a few hundred thousand clones, roughly 88% found once. The sequenced sample was PBMCs or T cells enriched from blood (not recorded which). The chain combines TRBV24-1 with TRBJ2-3, with D tentatively TRBD2 (5 bases). The origin of this receptor is a woman aged 50 to 65 with acute COVID-19. CDR3 nucleotides: TGTGCCACCTGCGGGAGCACAGATACGCAGTATTTT. This codes for CATCGSTDTQYF.